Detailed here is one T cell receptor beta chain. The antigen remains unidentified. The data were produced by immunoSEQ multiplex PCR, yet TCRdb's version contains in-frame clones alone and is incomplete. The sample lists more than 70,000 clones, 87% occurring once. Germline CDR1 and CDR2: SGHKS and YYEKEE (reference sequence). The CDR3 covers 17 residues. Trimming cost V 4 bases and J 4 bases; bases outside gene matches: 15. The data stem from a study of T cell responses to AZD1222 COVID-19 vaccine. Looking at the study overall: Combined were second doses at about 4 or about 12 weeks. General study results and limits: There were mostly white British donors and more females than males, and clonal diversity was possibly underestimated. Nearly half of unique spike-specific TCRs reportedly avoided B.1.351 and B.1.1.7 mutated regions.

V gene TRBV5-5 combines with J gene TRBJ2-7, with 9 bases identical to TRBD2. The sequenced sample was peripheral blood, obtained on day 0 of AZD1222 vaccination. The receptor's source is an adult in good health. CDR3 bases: TGTGCCAGCAGCCCACAGGTGGGGCTAGCGGGAAGATACGAGCAGTACTTC. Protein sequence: CASSPQVGLAGRYEQYF.